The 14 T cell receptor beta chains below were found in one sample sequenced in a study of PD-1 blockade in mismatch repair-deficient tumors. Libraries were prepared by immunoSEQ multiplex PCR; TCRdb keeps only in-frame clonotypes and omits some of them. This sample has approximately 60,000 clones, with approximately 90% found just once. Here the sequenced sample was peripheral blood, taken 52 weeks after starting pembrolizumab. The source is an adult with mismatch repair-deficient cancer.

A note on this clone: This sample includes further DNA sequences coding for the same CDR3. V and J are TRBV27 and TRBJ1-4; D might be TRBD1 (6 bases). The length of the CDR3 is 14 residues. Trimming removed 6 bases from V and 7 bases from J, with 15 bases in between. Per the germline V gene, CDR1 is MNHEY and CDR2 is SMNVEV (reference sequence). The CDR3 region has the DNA TGTGCCAGCAGACCGACGGCGGGGGCTGAAAAACTGTTTTTT. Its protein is CASRPTAGAEKLFF. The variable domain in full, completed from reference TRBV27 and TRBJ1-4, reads EAQVTQNPRYLITVTGKKLTVTCSQNMNHEYMSWYRQDPGLGLRQIYYSMNVEVTDKGDVPEGYKVSRKEKRNFPLILESPSPNQTSLYFCASRPTAGAEKLFFGSGTQLSVL.

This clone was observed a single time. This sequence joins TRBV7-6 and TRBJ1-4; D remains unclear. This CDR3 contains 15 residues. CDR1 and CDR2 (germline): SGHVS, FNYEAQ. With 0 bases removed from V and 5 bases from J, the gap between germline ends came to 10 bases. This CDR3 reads CASSLAPGGNEKLFF. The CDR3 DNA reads TGTGCCAGCAGCTTAGCGCCCGGCGGAAATGAAAAACTGTTTTTT.

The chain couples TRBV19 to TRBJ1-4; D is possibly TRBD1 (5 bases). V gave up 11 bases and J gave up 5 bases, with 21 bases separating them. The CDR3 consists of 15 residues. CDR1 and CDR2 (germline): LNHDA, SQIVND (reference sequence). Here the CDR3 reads CAARLRDGQNEKLFF. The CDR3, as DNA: TGTGCCGCGAGGCTCCGGGACGGACAAAATGAAAAACTGTTTTTT.

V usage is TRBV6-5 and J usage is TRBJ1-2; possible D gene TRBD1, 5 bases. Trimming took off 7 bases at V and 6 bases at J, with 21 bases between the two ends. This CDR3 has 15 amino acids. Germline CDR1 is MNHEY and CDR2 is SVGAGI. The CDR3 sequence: CASNDPGASLHGYTF. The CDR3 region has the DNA TGTGCCAGCAATGACCCCGGGGCATCCCTCCATGGCTACACCTTC.

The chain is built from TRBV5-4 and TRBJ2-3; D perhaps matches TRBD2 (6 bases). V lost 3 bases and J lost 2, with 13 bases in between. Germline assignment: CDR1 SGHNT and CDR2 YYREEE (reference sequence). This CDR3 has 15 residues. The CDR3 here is CASSWGVGPTDTQYF. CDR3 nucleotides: TGTGCCAGCAGCTGGGGGGTAGGCCCCACAGATACGCAGTATTTT.

For the CDR3, the DNA is TGTGCCAGCAGCCTGTACGAGCAGTACTTC. Protein product: CASSLYEQYF. V gene TRBV5-8 combines with J gene TRBJ2-7; D gene ambiguous. Per the germline V gene, CDR1 is SGHTS and CDR2 is YDEGEE. There are 10 residues in the CDR3. V lost 4 bases and J 4 bases, leaving 3 bases between the germline ends.

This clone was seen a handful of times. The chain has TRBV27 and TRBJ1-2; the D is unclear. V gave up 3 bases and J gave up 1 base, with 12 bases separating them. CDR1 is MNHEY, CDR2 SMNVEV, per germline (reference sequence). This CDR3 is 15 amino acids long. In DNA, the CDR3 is TGTGCCAGCAGTTTGGGAGGGCCGCGTAACTATGGCTACACCTTC. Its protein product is CASSLGGPRNYGYTF.

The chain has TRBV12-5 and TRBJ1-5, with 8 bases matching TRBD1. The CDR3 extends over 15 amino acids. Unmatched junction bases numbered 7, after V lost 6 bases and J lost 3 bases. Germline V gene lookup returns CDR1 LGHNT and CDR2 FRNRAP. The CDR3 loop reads CASGQTGEVNQPQHF. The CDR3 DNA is TGTGCTAGTGGCCAGACAGGGGAAGTCAATCAGCCCCAGCATTTT.

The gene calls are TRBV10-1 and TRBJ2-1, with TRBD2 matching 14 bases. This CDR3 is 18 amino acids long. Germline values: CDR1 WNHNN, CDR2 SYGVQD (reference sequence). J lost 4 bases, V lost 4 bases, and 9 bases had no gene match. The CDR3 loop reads CASSARTSGRPGYNEQFF. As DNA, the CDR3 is TGCGCCAGCAGTGCCCGGACTAGCGGGAGGCCGGGGTACAATGAGCAGTTCTTC.

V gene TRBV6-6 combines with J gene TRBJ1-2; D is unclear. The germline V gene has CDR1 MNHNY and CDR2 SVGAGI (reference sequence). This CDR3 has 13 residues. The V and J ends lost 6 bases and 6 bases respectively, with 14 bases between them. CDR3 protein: CASRPGGSDGYTF. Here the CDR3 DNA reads TGTGCCAGCAGACCGGGAGGCAGCGATGGCTACACCTTC.

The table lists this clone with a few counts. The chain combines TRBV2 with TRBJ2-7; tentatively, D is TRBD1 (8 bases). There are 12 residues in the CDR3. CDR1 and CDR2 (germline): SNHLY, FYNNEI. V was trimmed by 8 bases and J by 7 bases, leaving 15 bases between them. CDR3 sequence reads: CASFGQGGEQYF. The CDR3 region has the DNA TGTGCCAGCTTCGGACAGGGAGGGGAGCAGTACTTC.

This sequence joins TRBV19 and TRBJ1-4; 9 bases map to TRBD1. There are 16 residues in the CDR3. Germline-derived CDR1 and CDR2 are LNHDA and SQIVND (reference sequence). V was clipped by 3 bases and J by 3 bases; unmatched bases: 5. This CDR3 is CASSMPRQGANEKLFF. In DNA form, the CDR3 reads TGTGCCAGTAGTATGCCTCGACAGGGGGCTAATGAAAAACTGTTTTTT.

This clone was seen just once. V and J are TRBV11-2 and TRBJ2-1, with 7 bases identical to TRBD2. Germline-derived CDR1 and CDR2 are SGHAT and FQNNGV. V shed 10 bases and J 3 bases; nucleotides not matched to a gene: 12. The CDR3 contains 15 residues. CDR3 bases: TGTGCCACCGGGGGGTTAAGAGGATACTACAATGAGCAGTTCTTC. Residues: CATGGLRGYYNEQFF.

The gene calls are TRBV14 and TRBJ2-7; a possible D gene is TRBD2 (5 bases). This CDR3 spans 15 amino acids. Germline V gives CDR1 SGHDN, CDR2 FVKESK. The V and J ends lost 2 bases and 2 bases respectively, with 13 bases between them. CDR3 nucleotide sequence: TGTGCCAGCAGCCAATTTTCGGATAGCGCCTACGAGCAGTACTTC. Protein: CASSQFSDSAYEQYF.